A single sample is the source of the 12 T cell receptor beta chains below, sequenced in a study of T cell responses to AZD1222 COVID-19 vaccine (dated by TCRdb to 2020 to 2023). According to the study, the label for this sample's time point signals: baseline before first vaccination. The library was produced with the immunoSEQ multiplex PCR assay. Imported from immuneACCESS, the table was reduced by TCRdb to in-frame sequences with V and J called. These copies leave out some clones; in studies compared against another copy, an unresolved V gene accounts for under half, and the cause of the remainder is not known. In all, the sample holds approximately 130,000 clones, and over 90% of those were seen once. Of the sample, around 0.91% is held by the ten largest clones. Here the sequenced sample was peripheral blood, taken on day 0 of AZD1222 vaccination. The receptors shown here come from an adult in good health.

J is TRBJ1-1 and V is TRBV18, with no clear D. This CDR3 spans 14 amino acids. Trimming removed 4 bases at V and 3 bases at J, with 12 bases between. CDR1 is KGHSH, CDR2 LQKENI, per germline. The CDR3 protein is CASSQAQADTEAFF. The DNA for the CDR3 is TGTGCCAGCTCACAGGCGCAGGCCGACACTGAAGCTTTCTTT.

The CDR3 spells CASGLGQGLYGYTF. The CDR3 DNA follows: TGTGCTAGTGGTTTGGGACAGGGTCTCTATGGCTACACCTTC. V gene TRBV12-5 combines with J gene TRBJ1-2, with 7 bases identical to TRBD1. With 1 base clipped from V and 4 bases from J, the junction kept 3 bases outside the gene matches. Germline CDR1 is LGHNT and CDR2 is FRNRAP. The CDR3 is 14 residues long.

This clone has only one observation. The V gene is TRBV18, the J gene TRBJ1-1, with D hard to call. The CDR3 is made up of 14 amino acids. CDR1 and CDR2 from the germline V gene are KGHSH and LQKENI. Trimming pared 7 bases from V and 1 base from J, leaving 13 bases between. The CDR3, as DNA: TGTGCCAGCTTGCGGGATCTGGGGAACACTGAAGCTTTCTTT. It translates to CASLRDLGNTEAFF.

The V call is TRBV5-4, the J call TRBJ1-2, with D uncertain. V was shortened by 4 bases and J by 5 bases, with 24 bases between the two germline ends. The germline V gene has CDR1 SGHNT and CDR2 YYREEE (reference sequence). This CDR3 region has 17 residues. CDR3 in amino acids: CASSASDSAADGYGYTF. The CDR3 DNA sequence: TGTGCCAGCAGCGCATCTGATTCCGCGGCGGACGGTTATGGCTACACCTTC.

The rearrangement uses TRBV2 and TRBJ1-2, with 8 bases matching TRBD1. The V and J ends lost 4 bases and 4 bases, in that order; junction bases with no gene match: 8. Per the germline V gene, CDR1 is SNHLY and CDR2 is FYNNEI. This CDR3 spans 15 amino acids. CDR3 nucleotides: TGTGCCAGCAGTGCTTATCCGGGACAGGCCTATGGCTACACCTTC. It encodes CASSAYPGQAYGYTF.

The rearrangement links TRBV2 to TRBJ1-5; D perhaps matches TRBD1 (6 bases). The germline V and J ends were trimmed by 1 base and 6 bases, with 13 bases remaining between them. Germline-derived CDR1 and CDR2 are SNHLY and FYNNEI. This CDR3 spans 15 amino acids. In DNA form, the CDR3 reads TGTGCCAGCAGTGAAGACGGGGGGCAGGGTCAGCCCCAGCATTTT. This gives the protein CASSEDGGQGQPQHF.

The CDR3 DNA sequence: TGTGCCAGCAGCCAAGATAGCTTAAGTCCGGGGATCGAGCAGTACTTC. It specifies CASSQDSLSPGIEQYF. The J gene is TRBJ2-7, the V gene TRBV3-1 (or the pseudogene TRBV3-2), with a tentative D call TRBD2 (5 bases). The CDR3 covers 16 residues. Germline V gene lookup returns CDR1 LGHDT and CDR2 YNNKEL (reference sequence). V was pared by 0 bases and J by 6 bases, with 18 bases between.

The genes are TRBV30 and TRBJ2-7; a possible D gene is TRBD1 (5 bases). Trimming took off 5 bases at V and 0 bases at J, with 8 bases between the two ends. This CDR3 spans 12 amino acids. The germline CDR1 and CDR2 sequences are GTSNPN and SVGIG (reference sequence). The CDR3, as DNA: TGTGCCTGGGACAGTAGCTCCTACGAGCAGTACTTC. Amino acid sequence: CAWDSSSYEQYF.

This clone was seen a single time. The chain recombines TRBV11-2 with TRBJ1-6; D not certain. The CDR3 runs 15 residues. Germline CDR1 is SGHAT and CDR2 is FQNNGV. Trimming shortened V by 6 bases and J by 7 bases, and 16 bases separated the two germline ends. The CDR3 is CASRSRLPKNSPLHF. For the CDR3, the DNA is TGTGCCAGCAGGAGCCGACTACCAAAAAATTCACCCCTCCACTTT.

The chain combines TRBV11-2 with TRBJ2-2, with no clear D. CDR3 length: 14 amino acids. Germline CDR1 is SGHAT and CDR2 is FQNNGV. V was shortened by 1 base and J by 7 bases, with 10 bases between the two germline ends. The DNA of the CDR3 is TGTGCCAGCAGCTTAGTTCCAGCCAACGGGGAGCTGTTTTTT. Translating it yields CASSLVPANGELFF.

This CDR3 reads CASSPLGTGGCQNTIYF. The CDR3, as DNA: TGTGCCAGCAGTCCCCTGGGCACAGGGGGCTGTCAAAACACCATATATTTT. The chain uses TRBV21-1 and TRBJ1-3; TRBD1 reflects the table's D call only, with no check against the DNA. TRBV21-1 is described as a pseudogene. The CDR3 consists of 17 residues.

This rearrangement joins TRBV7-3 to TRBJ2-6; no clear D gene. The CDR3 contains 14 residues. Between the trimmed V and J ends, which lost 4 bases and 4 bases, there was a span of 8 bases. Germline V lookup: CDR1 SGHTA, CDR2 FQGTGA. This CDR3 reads CASSSPQGANVLTF. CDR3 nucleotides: TGTGCCAGCAGCTCACCCCAGGGGGCCAACGTCCTGACTTTC. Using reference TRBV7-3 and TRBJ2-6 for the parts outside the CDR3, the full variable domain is GAGVSQTPSNKVTEKGKYVELRCDPISGHTALYWYRQSLGQGPEFLIYFQGTGAADDSGLPNDRFFAVRPEGSVSTLKIQRTERGDSAVYLCASSSPQGANVLTFGAGSRLTVL.